The 10 T cell receptor beta chains below come from one sample, sequenced in a study of T cells in Graves' hyperthyroidism and ophthalmopathy. TCR beta CDR3 region amplification was performed from RNA transcripts. Primed by the HTBI set, a first-round RT-PCR was run on the TCR CDR3. TCRdb reprocessed the multiplex PCR reads via MiXCR and lists one record per CDR3 protein. The profile shows approximately 480,000 distinct CDR3 sequences, 20% to 25% of them singletons. Material: blood. Source of these receptors: a young man with Graves' hyperthyroidism.

This clonotype showed up many times. The V and J genes are TRBV28 and TRBJ2-7; possible D gene TRBD2, 6 bases. Germline lookup yields CDR1 MDHEN and CDR2 SYDVKM. Trimming removed 3 bases from V and 2 bases from J, with 14 bases in between. The CDR3 has 15 amino acids. As DNA, the CDR3 is TGTGCCAGCAGTTTCCGCGGACTAAGAACCTACGAGCAGTACTTC. Translated, it gives CASSFRGLRTYEQYF.

In its sample, this clonotype was seen many times. V is TRBV30 and J is TRBJ1-2, with unresolved D. The CDR3 consists of 12 residues. V lost 5 bases, J lost 1 base, and 8 bases lay in between. Looked up from germline, CDR1 is GTSNPN and CDR2 is SVGIG (reference sequence). The CDR3 region has the DNA TGTGCCTGGGCTAGTAGTAACTATGGCTACACCTTC. Its protein is CAWASSNYGYTF. Full variable domain (rest looked up from reference TRBV30 and TRBJ1-2): SQTIHQWPATLVQPVGSPLSLECTVEGTSNPNLYWYRQAAGRGLQLLFYSVGIGQISSEVPQNLSASRPQDRQFILSSKKLLLSDSGFYLCAWASSNYGYTFGSGTRLTVV.

This clonotype appeared a few times. This may arise from a read error, as a much more abundant clone is one base away. The missing conserved phenylalanine or tryptophan at the end of this CDR3 makes a read error likely. The chain is built from TRBV2 and TRBJ1-2; D remains unclear. V gave up 7 bases and J gave up 2 bases, with 14 bases separating them. This CDR3 has 14 amino acids. The germline gives CDR1 SNHLY, CDR2 FYNNEI. The CDR3 is CASKFQNLNYGYTY. The CDR3 nucleotides are TGTGCCAGCAAGTTTCAGAATTTAAACTATGGCTACACCTAC.

In its sample, this clonotype was seen once. The V gene is TRBV10-3, the J gene TRBJ2-7; maybe TRBD1 (6 bases). The V end lost 10 bases, the J end lost 2 bases, and 21 bases lay between the germline ends. Per germline, CDR1 ENHRY and CDR2 SYGVKD. This CDR3 is 15 amino acids long. The CDR3 protein is CATRTGQFPPYEQYF. In nucleotides, the CDR3 is TGTGCCACCCGAACTGGACAGTTCCCTCCCTACGAGCAGTACTTC.

This clonotype was detected a few times. The chain has TRBV18 and TRBJ2-7; D is uncertain. There are 14 residues in the CDR3. Trimming shortened V by 6 bases and J by 3 bases, and 15 bases separated the two germline ends. CDR1 is KGHSH, CDR2 LQKENI, per germline. The CDR3 here is CASSPKEGIYEQYF. The CDR3 nucleotides are TGTGCCAGCTCCCCTAAGGAAGGAATCTACGAGCAGTACTTC.

This clonotype was seen ten or more times. The V and J genes are TRBV2 and TRBJ1-1; unclear D gene. CDR3 length: 15 amino acids. V was cut by 2 bases and J by 0 bases, with 10 bases left in between. The V gene's germline CDR1 is SNHLY and CDR2 FYNNEI. CDR3 sequence reads: CASSERGIVNTEAFF. The CDR3 region has the DNA TGTGCCAGCAGTGAAAGAGGGATCGTGAACACTGAAGCTTTCTTT.

This chain uses TRBV11-1 with TRBJ1-1; D is ambiguous. CDR1 SGHAT and CDR2 FQDESV come from the germline V gene (reference sequence). Trimming took 3 bases from V and 5 from J, leaving 16 bases between them. The CDR3 length is 15 residues. CDR3 amino acids: CASSLNSALRTEAFF. CDR3 in DNA: TGTGCCAGCAGCTTGAATTCCGCGTTGAGGACTGAAGCTTTCTTT.

The chain joins TRBV11-2 to TRBJ2-5; TRBD1 aligns across 7 bases. The CDR3 is 14 amino acids. The ends lost 4 bases at V and 5 bases at J; junction bases unmatched: 7. Germline CDR1 is SGHAT and CDR2 is FQNNGV. The CDR3 DNA reads as TGTGCCAGCAGCTCCAACAGGGGCACGGAGACCCAGTACTTC. As protein: CASSSNRGTETQYF.

This rearrangement joins TRBV25-1 to TRBJ1-1, with D hard to call. The germline gives CDR1 MGHDK, CDR2 SYGVNS. The V end was cut by 2 bases, the J end by 0 bases, with 7 bases between. There are 14 residues in the CDR3. CDR3 nucleotide sequence: TGTGCCAGCAGTGAACCACATATGAACACTGAAGCTTTCTTT. Residues: CASSEPHMNTEAFF.

The V and J genes are TRBV6-2 or TRBV6-3 and TRBJ1-1; D is unclear. The CDR3 length is 21 residues. V gave up 0 bases and J gave up 1 base, with 27 bases separating them. Germline V gene lookup returns CDR1 MNHEY and CDR2 SVGEGT. DNA of the CDR3: TGTGCCAGCAGTTACTCGAATCATCCCGGCTCGGGGAGGCAGTCGAACACTGAAGCTTTCTTT. This translates into CASSYSNHPGSGRQSNTEAFF.